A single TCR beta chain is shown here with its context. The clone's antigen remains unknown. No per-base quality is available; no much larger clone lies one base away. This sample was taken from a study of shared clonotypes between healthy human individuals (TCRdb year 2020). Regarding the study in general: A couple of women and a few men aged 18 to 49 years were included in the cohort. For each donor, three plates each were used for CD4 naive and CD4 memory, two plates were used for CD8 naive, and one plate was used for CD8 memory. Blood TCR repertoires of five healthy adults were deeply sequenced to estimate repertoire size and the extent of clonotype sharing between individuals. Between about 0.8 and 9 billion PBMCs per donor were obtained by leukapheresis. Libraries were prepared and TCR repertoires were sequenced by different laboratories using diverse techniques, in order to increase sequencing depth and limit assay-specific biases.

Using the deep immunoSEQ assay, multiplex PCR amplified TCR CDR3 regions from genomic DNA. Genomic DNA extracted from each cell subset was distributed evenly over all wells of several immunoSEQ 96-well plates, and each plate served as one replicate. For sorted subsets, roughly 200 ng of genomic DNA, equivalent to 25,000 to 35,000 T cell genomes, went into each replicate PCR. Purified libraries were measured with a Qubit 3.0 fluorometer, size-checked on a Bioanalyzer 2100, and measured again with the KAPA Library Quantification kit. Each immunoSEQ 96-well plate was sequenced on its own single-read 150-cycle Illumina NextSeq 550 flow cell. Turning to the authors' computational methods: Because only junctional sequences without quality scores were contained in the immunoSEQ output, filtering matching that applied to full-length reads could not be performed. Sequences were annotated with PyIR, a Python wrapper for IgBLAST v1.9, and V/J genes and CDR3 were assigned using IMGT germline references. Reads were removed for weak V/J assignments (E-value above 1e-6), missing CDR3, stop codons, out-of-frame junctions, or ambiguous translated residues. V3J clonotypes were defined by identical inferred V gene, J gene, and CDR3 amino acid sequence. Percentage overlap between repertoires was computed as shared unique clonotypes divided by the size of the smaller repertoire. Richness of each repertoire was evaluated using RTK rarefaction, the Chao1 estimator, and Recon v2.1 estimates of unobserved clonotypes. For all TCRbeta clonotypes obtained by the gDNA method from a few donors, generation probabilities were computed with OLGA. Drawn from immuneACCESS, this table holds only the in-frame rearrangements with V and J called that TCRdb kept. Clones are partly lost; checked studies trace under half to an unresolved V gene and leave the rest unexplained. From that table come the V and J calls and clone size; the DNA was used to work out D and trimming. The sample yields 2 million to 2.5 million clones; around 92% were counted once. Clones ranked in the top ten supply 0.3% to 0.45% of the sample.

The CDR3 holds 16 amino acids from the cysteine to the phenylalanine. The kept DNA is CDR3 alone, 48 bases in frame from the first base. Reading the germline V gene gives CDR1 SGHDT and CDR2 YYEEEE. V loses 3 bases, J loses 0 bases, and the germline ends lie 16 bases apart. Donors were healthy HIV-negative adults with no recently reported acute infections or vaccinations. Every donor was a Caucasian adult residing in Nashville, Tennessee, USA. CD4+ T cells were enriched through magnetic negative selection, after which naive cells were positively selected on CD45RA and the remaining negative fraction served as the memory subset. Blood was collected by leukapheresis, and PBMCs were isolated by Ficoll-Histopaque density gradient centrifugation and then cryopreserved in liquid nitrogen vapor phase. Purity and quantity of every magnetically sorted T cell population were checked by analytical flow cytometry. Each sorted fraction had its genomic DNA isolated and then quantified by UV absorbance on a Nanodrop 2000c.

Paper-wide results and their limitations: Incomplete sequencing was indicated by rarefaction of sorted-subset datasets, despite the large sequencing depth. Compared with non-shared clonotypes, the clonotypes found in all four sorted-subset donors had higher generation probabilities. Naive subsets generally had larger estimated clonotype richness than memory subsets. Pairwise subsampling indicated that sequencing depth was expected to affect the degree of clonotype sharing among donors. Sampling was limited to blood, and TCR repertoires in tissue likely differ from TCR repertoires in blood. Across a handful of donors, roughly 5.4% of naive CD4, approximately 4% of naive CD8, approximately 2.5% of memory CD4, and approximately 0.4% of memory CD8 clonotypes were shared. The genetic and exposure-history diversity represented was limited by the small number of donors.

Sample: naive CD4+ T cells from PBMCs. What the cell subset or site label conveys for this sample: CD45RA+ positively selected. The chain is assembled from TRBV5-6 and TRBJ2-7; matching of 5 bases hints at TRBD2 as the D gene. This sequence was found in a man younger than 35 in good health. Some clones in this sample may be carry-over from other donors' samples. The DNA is TGTGCCAGCAGCTCAGCCGCACAGCGGAGCTCCTACGAGCAGTACTTC. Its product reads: CASSSAAQRSSYEQYF.